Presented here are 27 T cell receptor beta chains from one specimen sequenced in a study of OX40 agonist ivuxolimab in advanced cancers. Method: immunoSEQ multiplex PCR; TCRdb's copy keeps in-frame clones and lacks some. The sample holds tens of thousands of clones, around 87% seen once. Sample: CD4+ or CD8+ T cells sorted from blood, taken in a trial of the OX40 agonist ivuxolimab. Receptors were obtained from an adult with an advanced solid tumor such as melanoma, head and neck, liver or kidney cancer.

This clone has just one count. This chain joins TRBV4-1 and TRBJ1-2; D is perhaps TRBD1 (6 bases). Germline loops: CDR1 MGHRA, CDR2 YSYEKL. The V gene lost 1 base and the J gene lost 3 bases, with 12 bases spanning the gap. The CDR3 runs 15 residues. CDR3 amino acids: CASSQVVGAYYGYTF. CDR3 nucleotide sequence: TGCGCCAGCAGCCAAGTGGTGGGGGCGTACTATGGCTACACCTTC.

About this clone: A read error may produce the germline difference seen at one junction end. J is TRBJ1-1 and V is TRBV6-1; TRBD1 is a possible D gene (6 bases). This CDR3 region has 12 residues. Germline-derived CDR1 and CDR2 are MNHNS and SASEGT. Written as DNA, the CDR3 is TGTGCCAGCAGAGAAGGGGGCACTGAAGCTTTCTTT. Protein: CASREGGTEAFF.

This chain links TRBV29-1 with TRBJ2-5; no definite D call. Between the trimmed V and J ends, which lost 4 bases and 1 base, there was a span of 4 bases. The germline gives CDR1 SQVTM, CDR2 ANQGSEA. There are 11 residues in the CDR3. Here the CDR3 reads CSVGLQETQYF. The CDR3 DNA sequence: TGCAGCGTTGGTCTCCAAGAGACCCAGTACTTC.

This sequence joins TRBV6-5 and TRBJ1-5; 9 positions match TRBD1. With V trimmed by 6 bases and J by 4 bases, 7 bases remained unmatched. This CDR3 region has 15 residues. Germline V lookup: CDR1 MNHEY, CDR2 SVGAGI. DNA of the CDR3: TGTGCCAGCAGCCAACAGGGGGCGAATAATCAGCCCCAGCATTTT. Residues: CASSQQGANNQPQHF.

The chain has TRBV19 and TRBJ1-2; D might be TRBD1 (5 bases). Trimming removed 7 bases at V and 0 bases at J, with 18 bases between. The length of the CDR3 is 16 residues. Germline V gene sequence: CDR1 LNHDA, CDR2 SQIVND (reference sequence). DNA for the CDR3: TGTGCCAGTACCATAAAGGGGACCGCCGCTAACTATGGCTACACCTTC. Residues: CASTIKGTAANYGYTF.

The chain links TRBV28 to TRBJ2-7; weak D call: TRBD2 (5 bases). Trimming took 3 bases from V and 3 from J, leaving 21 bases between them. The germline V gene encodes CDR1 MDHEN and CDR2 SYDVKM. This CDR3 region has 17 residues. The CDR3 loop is CASSFNWESFSNYEQYF. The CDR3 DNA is TGTGCCAGCAGTTTCAATTGGGAGTCTTTCTCCAACTACGAGCAGTACTTC.

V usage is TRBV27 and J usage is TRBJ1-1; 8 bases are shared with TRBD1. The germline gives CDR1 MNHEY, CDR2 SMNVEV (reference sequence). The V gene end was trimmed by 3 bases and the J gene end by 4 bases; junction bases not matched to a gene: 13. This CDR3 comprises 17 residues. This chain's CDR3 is CASSLFGQGSRATEAFF. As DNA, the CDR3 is TGTGCCAGCAGTTTGTTTGGACAGGGATCGAGGGCCACTGAAGCTTTCTTT.

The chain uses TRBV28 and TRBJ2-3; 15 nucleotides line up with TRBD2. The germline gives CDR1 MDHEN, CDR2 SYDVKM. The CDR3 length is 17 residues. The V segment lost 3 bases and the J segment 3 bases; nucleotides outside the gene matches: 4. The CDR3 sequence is CASSLGLAGGFTDTQYF. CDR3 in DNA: TGTGCCAGCAGTTTGGGACTAGCGGGGGGTTTTACAGATACGCAGTATTTT.

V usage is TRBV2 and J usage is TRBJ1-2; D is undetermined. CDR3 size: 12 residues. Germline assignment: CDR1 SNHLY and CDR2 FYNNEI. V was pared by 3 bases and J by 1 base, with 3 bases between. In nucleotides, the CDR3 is TGTGCCAGCAGTGAGAGTAACTATGGCTACACCTTC. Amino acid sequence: CASSESNYGYTF. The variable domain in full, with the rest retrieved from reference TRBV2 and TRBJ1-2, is EPEVTQTPSHQVTQMGQEVILRCVPISNHLYFYWYRQILGQKVEFLVSFYNNEISEKSEIFDDQFSVERPDGSNFTLKIRSTKLEDSAMYFCASSESNYGYTFGSGTRLTVV.

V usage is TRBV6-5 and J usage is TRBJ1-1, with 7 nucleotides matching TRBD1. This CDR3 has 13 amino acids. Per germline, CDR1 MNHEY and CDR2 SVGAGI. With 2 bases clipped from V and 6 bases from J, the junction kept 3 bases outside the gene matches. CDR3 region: CASSYNRGSEAFF. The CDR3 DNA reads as TGTGCCAGCAGTTACAACAGGGGATCTGAAGCTTTCTTT.

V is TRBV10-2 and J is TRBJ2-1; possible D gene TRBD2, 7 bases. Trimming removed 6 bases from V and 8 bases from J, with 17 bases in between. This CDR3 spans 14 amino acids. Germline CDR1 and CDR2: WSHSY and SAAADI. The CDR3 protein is CASRRGGGLDEQFF. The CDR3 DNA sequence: TGCGCCAGCAGAAGAGGGGGGGGTCTGGATGAGCAGTTCTTC.

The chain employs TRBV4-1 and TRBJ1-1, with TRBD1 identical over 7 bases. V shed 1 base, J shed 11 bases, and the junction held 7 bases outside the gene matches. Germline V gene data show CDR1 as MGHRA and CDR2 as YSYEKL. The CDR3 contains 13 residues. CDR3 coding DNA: TGCGCCAGCAGCCAAGTCGAGGGGGCGAGGGCTTTCTTT. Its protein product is CASSQVEGARAFF.

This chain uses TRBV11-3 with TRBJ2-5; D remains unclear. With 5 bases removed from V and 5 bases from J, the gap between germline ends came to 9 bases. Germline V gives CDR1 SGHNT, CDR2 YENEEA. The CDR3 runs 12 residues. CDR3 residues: CASSRSRETQYF. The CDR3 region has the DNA TGTGCCAGCAGCCGGTCTAGGGAGACCCAGTACTTC.

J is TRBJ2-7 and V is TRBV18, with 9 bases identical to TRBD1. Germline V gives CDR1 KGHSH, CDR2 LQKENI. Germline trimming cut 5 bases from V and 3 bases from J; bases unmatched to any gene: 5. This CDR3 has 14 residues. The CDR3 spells CASSGQGRLYEQYF. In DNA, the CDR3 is TGTGCCAGCTCAGGACAGGGGAGGCTCTACGAGCAGTACTTC.

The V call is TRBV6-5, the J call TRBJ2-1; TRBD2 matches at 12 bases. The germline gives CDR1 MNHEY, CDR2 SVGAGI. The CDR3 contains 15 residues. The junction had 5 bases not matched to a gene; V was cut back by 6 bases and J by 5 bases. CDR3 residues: CASRTGLAGNNEQFF. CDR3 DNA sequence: TGTGCCAGCAGAACCGGACTAGCGGGAAACAATGAGCAGTTCTTC.

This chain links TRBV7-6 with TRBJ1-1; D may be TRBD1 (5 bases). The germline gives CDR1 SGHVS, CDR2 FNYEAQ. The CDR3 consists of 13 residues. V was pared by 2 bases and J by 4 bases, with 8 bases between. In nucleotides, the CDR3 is TGTGCCAGCAGCTTACAACAGGCCACTGAAGCTTTCTTT. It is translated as CASSLQQATEAFF. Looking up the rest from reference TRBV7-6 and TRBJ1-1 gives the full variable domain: GAGVSQSPRYKVTKRGQDVALRCDPISGHVSLYWYRQALGQGPEFLTYFNYEAQQDKSGLPNDRFSAERPEGSISTLTIQRTEQRDSAMYRCASSLQQATEAFFGQGTRLTVV.

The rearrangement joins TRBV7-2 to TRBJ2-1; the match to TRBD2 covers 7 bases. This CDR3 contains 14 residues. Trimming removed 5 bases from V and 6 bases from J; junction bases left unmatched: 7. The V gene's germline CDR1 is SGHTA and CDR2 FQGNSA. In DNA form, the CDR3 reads TGTGCCAGCAGCGAACGCACTAGCGTCAATGAGCAGTTCTTC. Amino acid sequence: CASSERTSVNEQFF.

CDR3 sequence: CASSDKFMNTEAFF. As DNA, the CDR3 is TGTGCCAGCAGCGACAAGTTCATGAACACTGAAGCTTTCTTT. This rearrangement joins TRBV7-8 to TRBJ1-1; D gene unclear. The germline V and J ends were trimmed by 5 bases and 0 bases, with 10 bases remaining between them. This CDR3 region has 14 residues. Germline CDR1 reads SGHVS; CDR2 reads FQNEAQ.

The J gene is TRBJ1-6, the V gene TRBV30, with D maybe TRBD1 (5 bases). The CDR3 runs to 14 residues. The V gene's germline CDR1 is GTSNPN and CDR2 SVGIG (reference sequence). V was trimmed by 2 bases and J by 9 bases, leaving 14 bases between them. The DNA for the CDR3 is TGTGCCTGGAGTACTGGGGGTCGGGGTTCACCCCTCCACTTT. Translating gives CAWSTGGRGSPLHF.

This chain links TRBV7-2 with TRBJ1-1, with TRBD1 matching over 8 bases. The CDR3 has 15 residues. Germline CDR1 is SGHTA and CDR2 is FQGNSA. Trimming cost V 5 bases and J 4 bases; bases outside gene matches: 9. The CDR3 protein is CASSSQGAGGTEAFF. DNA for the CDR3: TGTGCCAGCAGCAGCCAGGGGGCTGGGGGCACTGAAGCTTTCTTT.

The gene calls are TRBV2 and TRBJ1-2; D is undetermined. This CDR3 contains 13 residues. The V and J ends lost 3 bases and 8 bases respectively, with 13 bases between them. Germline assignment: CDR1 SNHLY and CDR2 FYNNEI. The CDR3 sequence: CASSETPAMGYTF. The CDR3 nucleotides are TGTGCCAGCAGTGAGACTCCAGCGATGGGCTACACCTTC.

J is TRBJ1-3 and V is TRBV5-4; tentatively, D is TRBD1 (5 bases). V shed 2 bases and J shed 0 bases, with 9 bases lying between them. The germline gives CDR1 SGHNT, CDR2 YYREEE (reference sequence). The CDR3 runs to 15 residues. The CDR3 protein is CASSFGGNSGNTIYF. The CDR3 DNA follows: TGTGCCAGCAGCTTCGGGGGAAACTCTGGAAACACCATATATTTT.

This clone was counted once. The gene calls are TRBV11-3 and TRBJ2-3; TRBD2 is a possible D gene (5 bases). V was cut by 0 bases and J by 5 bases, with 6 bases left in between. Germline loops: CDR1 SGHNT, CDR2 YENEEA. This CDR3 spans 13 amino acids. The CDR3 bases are TGTGCCAGCAGCTTAGATGAGGGAGATACGCAGTATTTT. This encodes CASSLDEGDTQYF.

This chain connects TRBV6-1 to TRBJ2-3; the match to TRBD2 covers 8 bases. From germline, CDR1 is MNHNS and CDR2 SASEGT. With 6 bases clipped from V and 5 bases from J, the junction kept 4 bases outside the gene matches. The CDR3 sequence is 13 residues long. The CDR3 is CASSSGGQDTQYF. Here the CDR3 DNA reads TGTGCCAGCAGCTCGGGGGGGCAAGATACGCAGTATTTT.

The CDR3 nucleotides read TGTGCCAGCAGACGACAGGGAACCACTGAAGCTTTCTTT. Residues: CASRRQGTTEAFF. The chain is built from TRBV14 and TRBJ1-1; TRBD1 matches 7 bases. Germline V gene sequence: CDR1 SGHDN, CDR2 FVKESK. The CDR3 length is 13 residues. The V gene end was trimmed by 6 bases and the J gene end by 4 bases; junction bases not matched to a gene: 5.

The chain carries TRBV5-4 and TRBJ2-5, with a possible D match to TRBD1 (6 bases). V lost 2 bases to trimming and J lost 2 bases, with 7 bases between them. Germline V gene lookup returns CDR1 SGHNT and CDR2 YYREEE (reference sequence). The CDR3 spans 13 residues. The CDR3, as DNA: TGTGCCAGCAGCTTCCAGGGGCAAGAGACCCAGTACTTC. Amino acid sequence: CASSFQGQETQYF. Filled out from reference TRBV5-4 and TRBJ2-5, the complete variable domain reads ETGVTQSPTHLIKTRGQQVTLRCSSQSGHNTVSWYQQALGQGPQFIFQYYREEENGRGNFPPRFSGLQFPNYSSELNVNALELDDSALYLCASSFQGQETQYFGPGTRLLVL.

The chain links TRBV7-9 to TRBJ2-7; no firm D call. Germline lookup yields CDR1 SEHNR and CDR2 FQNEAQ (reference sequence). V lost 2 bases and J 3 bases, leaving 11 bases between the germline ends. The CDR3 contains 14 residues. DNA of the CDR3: TGTGCCAGCAGCTTATATCACAGCAACTACGAGCAGTACTTC. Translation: CASSLYHSNYEQYF.